This TCR beta chain was identified during a study of blood T cell repertoires in COVID-19. Study in general: There were acute and convalescent COVID-19 samples, and they came from the United States, Italy and Spain. PBMCs, B-cell-depleted T cells, or T cells provided the cDNA or gDNA that made up the material.

This CDR3 contains 13 residues. Looked up from germline, CDR1 is SGDLS and CDR2 is YYNGEE. The V and J ends lost 3 bases and 0 bases respectively, with 6 bases between them. In the source study's methods: The assay estimated nucleated cells by amplifying reference gene primers. This table comes from immunoSEQ multiplex PCR, and its TCRdb copy is limited to in-frame clones, with some not included. V, J and clone size derive from that table, while D and trimming were established from the DNA sequence. Of under 80,000 clones in the sample, roughly 90% were seen once. J is TRBJ1-2 and V is TRBV9; D gene unclear. The source is a man between 65 and 79 years old with active or convalescent COVID-19. Sequences were obtained from peripheral blood. CDR3 sequence: CASSDSPNYGYTF. DNA for the CDR3: TGTGCCAGCAGCGACAGTCCTAACTATGGCTACACCTTC. The full variable domain, its missing parts supplied by reference TRBV9 and TRBJ1-2, is DSGVTQTPKHLITATGQRVTLRCSPRSGDLSVYWYQQSLDQGLQFLIQYYNGEERAKGNILERFSAQQFPDLHSELNLSSLELGDSALYFCASSDSPNYGYTFGSGTRLTVV.